Shown below are 9 T cell receptor beta chains from a single sample sequenced in a study of blood T cells in healthy people across ages. Alongside a J-beta primer mix, a sample-barcoded 5' primer served in a second PCR lasting about 6 to 11 cycles. One entry per CDR3 protein results from TCRdb running MiXCR on the 5' RACE reads. Among 2 million or so distinct CDR3 sequences listed, approximately 50% were seen once. The sequencing sample was made of blood. Receptors were obtained from a woman aged 35 to 49 in good health.

The rearrangement links TRBV6-1 to TRBJ2-7; no definite D call. V was clipped by 3 bases and J by 9 bases, with 12 bases between them. The CDR3 totals 12 residues. Germline V gene data show CDR1 as MNHNS and CDR2 as SASEGT. CDR3 sequence (DNA): TGTGCCAGCAGTGACTCCAGTAGACCGCAGTACTTC. Protein product: CASSDSSRPQYF.

There are a few counts of this clonotype. The rearrangement joins TRBV7-9 to TRBJ2-1, with 11 bases identical to TRBD2. The CDR3 is 14 amino acids. Germline trimming cut 6 bases from V and 5 bases from J; bases unmatched to any gene: 3. Per germline, CDR1 SEHNR and CDR2 FQNEAQ (reference sequence). CDR3 residues: CASRIAGGNNEQFF. The CDR3 DNA sequence: TGTGCCAGCAGAATAGCGGGGGGGAACAATGAGCAGTTCTTC.

The chain joins TRBV7-9 to TRBJ2-5; 12 nucleotides align to TRBD1. The trim removed 3 bases at V and 11 bases at J, leaving 10 bases unmatched. Germline-derived CDR1 and CDR2 are SEHNR and FQNEAQ (reference sequence). CDR3 length: 15 residues. CDR3 sequence reads: CASSFPGTGGLQQYF. The DNA for the CDR3 is TGTGCCAGCAGCTTCCCCGGGACAGGGGGCTTACAGCAGTACTTC.

This clonotype was picked up many times. This chain uses TRBV2 with TRBJ2-5, with TRBD2 identical over 7 bases. The CDR3 totals 14 residues. Germline loops: CDR1 SNHLY, CDR2 FYNNEI. V lost 3 bases and J lost 5; bases outside the gene matches: 6. The CDR3 sequence is CASSESGGAETQYF. In DNA form, the CDR3 reads TGTGCCAGCAGTGAGTCGGGGGGAGCGGAGACCCAGTACTTC.

The genes are TRBV7-9 and TRBJ1-4, with D possibly being TRBD1 (6 bases). CDR3 size: 14 residues. CDR1 and CDR2 (germline): SEHNR, FQNEAQ (reference sequence). Trimming shortened V by 4 bases and J by 3 bases, and 9 bases separated the two germline ends. CDR3 nucleotides: TGTGCCAGCAGCTACAGGGCATCTAATGAAAAACTGTTTTTT. Protein sequence: CASSYRASNEKLFF. The whole variable domain, remainder taken from reference TRBV7-9 and TRBJ1-4, is DTGVSQNPRHKITKRGQNVTFRCDPISEHNRLYWYRQTLGQGPEFLTYFQNEAQLEKSRLLSDRFSAERPKGSFSTLEIQRTEQGDSAMYLCASSYRASNEKLFFGSGTQLSVL.

This clonotype showed up just a few times. CDR3 loop: CASSNAGAPSGYTF. In DNA, the CDR3 is TGTGCCAGCAGCAATGCGGGCGCCCCCTCTGGCTACACCTTC. The genes are TRBV11-2 and TRBJ1-2; no clear D. The V end lost 5 bases, the J end lost 7 bases, and 17 bases lay between the germline ends. The CDR3 sequence is 14 residues long. The V gene's germline CDR1 is SGHAT and CDR2 FQNNGV.

The chain joins TRBV4-2 to TRBJ2-3; TRBD2 is a possible D gene (5 bases). V was trimmed by 1 base and J by 2 bases, leaving 10 bases between them. The germline V gene encodes CDR1 LGHNA and CDR2 YNFKEQ. This CDR3 region has 15 residues. In DNA, the CDR3 is TGTGCCAGCAGCCAAGCGAGCGGAAACACAGATACGCAGTATTTT. Its protein product is CASSQASGNTDTQYF.

The chain joins TRBV14 to TRBJ2-4, with D perhaps TRBD1 (6 bases). With the DNA end fitting TRBJ2-7 better, the J assignment may be wrong. The V gene's germline CDR1 is SGHDN and CDR2 FVKESK. The CDR3 runs 15 residues. DNA of the CDR3: TGTGCCAGCAGCCAAGCTTCAGGGGAATTCTACGAGCAGTACTTC. Residues: CASSQASGEFYEQYF.

The chain couples TRBV20-1 to TRBJ2-3, with D unclear. The CDR3 totals 17 residues. Between the trimmed V and J ends, which lost 0 bases and 1 base, there was a span of 17 bases. The V gene's germline CDR1 is DFQATT and CDR2 SNEGSKA (reference sequence). The CDR3 region is CSARDRSSLLGTDTQYF. DNA for the CDR3: TGCAGTGCTAGAGATAGGTCATCCCTTCTAGGCACAGATACGCAGTATTTT.